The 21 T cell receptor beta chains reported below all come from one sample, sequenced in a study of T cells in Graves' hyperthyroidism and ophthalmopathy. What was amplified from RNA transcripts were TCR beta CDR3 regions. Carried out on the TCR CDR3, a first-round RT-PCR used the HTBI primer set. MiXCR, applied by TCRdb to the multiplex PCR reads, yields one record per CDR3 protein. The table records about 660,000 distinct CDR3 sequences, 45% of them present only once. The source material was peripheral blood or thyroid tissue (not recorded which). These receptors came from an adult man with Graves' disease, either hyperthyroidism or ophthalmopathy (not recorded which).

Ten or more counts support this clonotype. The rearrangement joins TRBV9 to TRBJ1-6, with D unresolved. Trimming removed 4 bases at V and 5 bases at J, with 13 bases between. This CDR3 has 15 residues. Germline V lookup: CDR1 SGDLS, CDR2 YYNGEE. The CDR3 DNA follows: TGTGCCAGCAGCTGGACCGTCGGAAATAATTCACCCCTCCACTTT. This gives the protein CASSWTVGNNSPLHF.

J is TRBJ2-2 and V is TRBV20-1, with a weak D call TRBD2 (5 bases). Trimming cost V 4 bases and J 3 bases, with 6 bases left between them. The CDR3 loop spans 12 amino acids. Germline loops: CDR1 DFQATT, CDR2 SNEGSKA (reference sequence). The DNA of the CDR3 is TGCAGTGCTACGAGGGACACCGGGGAGCTGTTTTTT. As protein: CSATRDTGELFF.

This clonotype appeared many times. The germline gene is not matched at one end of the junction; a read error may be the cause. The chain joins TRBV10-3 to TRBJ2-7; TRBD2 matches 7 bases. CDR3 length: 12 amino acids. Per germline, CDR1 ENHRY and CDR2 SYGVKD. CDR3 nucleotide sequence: TGTGCCATCAGTGAAACCGCGGGGGATGTGGACTTC. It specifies CAISETAGDVDF.

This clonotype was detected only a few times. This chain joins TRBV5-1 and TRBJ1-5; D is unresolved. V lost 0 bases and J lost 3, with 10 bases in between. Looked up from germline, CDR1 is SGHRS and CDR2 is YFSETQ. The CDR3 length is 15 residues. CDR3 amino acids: CASSLAPGINQPQHF. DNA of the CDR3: TGCGCCAGCAGCTTGGCCCCAGGCATCAATCAGCCCCAGCATTTT.

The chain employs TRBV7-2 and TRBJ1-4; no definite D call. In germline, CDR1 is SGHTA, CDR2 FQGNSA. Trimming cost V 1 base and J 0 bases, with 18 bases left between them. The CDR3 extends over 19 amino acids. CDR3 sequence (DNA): TGTGCCAGCAGCTTAGGCGGGTACTCCACTCGCGCAACTAATGAAAAACTGTTTTTT. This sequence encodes CASSLGGYSTRATNEKLFF.

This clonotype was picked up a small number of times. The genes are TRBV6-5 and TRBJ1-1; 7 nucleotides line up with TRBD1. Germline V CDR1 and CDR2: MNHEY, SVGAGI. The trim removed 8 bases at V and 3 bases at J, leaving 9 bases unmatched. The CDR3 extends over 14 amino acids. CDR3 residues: CASEIQGLDTEAFF. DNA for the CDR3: TGTGCCAGCGAAATACAGGGGTTGGACACTGAAGCTTTCTTT.

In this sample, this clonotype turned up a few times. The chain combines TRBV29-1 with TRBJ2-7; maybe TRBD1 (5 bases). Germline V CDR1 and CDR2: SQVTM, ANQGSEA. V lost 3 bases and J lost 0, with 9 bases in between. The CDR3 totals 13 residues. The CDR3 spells CSVDSTASYEQYF. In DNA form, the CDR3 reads TGCAGCGTTGACTCGACAGCCTCCTACGAGCAGTACTTC.

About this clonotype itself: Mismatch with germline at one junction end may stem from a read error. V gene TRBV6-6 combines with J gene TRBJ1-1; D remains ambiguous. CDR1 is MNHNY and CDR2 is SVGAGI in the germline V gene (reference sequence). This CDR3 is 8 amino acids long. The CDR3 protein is CAISEGFF. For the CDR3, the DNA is TGTGCCATCAGTGAAGGTTTCTTT.

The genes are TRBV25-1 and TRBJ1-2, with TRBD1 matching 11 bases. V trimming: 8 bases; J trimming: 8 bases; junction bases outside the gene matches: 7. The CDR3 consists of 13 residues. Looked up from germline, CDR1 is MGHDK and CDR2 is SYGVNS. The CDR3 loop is CASPAGTGGGYTF. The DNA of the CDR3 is TGTGCCAGCCCCGCCGGGACAGGGGGAGGCTACACCTTC.

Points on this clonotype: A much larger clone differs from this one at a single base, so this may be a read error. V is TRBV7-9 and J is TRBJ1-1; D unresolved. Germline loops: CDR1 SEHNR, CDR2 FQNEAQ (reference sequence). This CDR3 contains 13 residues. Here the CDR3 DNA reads TGTGCCAGCACCATTACAGCGAACACTGAAGCTCTCTTT. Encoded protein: CASTITANTEALF.

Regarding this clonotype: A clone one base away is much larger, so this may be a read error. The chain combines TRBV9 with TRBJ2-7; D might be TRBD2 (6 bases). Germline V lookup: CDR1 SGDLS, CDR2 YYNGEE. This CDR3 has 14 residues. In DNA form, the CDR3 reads TGTGCCAGCAGCGTAGAGGGTAGCGGTGAAGAGCAGTGCTTC. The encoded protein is CASSVEGSGEEQCF.

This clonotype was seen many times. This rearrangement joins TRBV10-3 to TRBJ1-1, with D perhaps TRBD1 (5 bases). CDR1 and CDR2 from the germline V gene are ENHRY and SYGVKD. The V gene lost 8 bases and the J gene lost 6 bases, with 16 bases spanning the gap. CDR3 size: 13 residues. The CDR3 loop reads CAISQGVGAEAFF. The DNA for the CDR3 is TGTGCCATCTCGCAGGGTGTAGGGGCTGAAGCTTTCTTT.

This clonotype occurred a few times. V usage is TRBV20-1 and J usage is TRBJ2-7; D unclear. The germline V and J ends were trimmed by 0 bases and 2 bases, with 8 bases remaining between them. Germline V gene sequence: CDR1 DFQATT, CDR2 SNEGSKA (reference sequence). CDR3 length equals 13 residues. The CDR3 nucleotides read TGCAGTGCTAGAGATTCGGCAGCCTACGAGCAGTACTTC. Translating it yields CSARDSAAYEQYF.

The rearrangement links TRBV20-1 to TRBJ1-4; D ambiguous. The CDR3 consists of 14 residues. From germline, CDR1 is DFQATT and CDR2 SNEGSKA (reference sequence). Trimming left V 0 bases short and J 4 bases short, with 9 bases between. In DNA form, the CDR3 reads TGCAGTGCTAGAGATGGGCGGGGTAATGAAAAACTGTTTTTT. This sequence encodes CSARDGRGNEKLFF.

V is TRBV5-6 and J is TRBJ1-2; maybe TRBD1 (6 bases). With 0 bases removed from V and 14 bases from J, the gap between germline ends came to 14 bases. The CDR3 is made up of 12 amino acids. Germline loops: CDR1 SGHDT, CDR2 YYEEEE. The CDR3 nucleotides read TGTGCCAGCAGCTTGGGTCGGACAGTGTCTACCTTC. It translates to CASSLGRTVSTF.

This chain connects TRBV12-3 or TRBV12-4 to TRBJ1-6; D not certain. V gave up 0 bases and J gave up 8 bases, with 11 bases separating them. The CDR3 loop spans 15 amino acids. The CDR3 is CASSLADAGYSPLHF. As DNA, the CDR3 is TGTGCCAGCAGTTTAGCTGACGCAGGCTATTCACCCCTCCACTTT.

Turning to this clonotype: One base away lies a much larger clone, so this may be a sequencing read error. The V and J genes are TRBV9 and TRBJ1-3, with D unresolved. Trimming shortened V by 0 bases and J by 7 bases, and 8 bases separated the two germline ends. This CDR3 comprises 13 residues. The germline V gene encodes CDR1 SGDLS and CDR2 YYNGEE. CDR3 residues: CASSVGRRNTIYF. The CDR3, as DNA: TGTGCCAGCAGCGTAGGACGGCGGAACACCATATATTTT.

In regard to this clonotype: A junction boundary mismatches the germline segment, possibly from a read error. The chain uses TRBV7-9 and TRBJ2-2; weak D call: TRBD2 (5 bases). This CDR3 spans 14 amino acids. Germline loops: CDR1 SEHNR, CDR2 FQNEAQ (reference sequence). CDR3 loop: CASRGRVNIGELFF. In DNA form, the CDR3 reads TGTGCCAGCAGAGGGCGGGTTAACATCGGGGAGCTGTTTTTT.

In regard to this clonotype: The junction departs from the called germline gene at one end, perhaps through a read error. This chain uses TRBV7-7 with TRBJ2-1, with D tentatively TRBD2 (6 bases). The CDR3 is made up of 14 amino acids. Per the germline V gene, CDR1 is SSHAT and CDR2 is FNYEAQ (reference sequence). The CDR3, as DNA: TGTGCTAGCAGCTCAGGTGGCGGGGTCAATGAGCAGTTCTTC. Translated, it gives CASSSGGGVNEQFF.

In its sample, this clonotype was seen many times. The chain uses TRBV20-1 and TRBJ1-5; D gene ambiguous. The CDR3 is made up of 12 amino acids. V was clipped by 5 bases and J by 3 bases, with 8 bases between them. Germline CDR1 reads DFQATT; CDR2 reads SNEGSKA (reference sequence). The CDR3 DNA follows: TGCAGTGCTCGAAGGGACAATCAGCCCCAGCATTTT. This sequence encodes CSARRDNQPQHF.

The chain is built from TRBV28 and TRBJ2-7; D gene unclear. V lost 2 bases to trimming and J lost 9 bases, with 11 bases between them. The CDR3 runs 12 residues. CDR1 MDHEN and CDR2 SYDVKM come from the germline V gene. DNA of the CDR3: TGTGCCAGCAGTTTAGCCGGGCGAGGGCAGTACTTC. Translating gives CASSLAGRGQYF.